This is a list of T cell receptor beta chains from one sample in a study of cytomegalovirus exposure and HLA in healthy donors. TCRdb keeps only in-frame clones here, not all; method: immunoSEQ multiplex PCR. The profile shows around 120,000 clones, roughly a tenth of them singletons. Sequenced: PBMCs. The receptors shown here come from a man younger than 45 in good health and CMV-seronegative. CDR3s include the opening cysteine and the closing phenylalanine or tryptophan. The D gene is left open where the match is weak. Rows may omit the clone size; those that give it use once, few, many or a size class.

>.|TRBV6-5|TRBJ1-6|.
TGTGCCAGCAGTTACTCCGAGGGTATCAATTCACCCCTCCACTTT
CASSYSEGINSPLHF
>.|TRBV5-6|TRBJ1-2|few
TGTGCCAGCAGCTTGTCTGGGGCGTATGGCTACACCTTC
CASSLSGAYGYTF
>.|TRBV6-1|TRBJ1-2|.
TGTGCCAGCAGTGAAGCTTCCATTGGCGGGGGCATTTATTATGGCTACACCTTC
CASSEASIGGGIYYGYTF
>.|TRBV25-1|TRBJ2-7|.
TGTGCCAGCAGTCCGGGTGACAGTTACGAGCAGTACTTC
CASSPGDSYEQYF
>TRBD1|TRBV28|TRBJ2-5|.
TGTGCCAGCAGTTTGGGGATCTTGACAGGGGAGGAGACCCAGTACTTC
CASSLGILTGEETQYF
>.|TRBV7-8|TRBJ1-3|.
TGTGCCAGCAGCTTAGAGGCAGGACTTGGTGGAAACACCATATATTTT
CASSLEAGLGGNTIYF
>TRBD1|TRBV28|TRBJ1-5|few
TGTGCCAGCAGCCCTGGTGACAGGGGTGGCAATCAGCCCCAGCATTTT
CASSPGDRGGNQPQHF
>.|TRBV2|TRBJ1-2|.
TGTGCCAGCTCCCGAGGGGGGGGCCCTAACTATGGCTACACCTTC
CASSRGGGPNYGYTF
>.|TRBV5-8|TRBJ1-1|few
TGTGCCAGCAGCTTCCCCCTTCGGATAGGGGGAGCTTTCTTT
CASSFPLRIGGAFF
>.|TRBV5-1|TRBJ1-1|.
TGCGCCAGCAGCTTGTCGACAGGCGGTTTGCACACTGAAGCTTTCTTT
CASSLSTGGLHTEAFF
>.|TRBV6-5|TRBJ1-5|.
TGTGCCAGCAGTTACGGGGGGAGAGGCAATCAGCCCCAGCATTTT
CASSYGGRGNQPQHF
>.|TRBV19|TRBJ2-1|.
TGTGCCAGTGGGTGGGGAGGTGGTGAGCAGTTCTTC
CASGWGGGEQFF
>.|TRBV9|TRBJ1-4|.
TGTGCCAGCAGCGCCTCAAGGGGGTCTAATGAAAAACTGTTTTTT
CASSASRGSNEKLFF
>.|TRBV5-6|TRBJ1-2|few
TGTGCCAGCAGCTTGGCCGCGGACACCCTCTATGGCTACACCTTC
CASSLAADTLYGYTF
>.|TRBV11-2|TRBJ2-1|few
TGTGCCAGCAGCTTAAGGTCAGACAACTCCTACAATGAGCAGTTCTTC
CASSLRSDNSYNEQFF
>TRBD2|TRBV14|TRBJ2-2|.
TGTGCCAGCAGCCAAGGAATACTAGCGGGACGAACGACCGGGGAGCTGTTTTTT
CASSQGILAGRTTGELFF
>TRBD1|TRBV11-3|TRBJ2-7|few
TGTGCCAGCAGCTTAGATCGGGGACAGACGGTAGAGCAGTACTTC
CASSLDRGQTVEQYF
>TRBD1|TRBV18|TRBJ2-5|.
TGTGCCAGCTCGCTTGGACAGGGGGGGACCCAAGAGACCCAGTACTTC
CASSLGQGGTQETQYF
>.|TRBV27|TRBJ1-2|few
TGTGCCAGCAGTTTATCGGGGAGGGACCCTAATTTTTATGGCTACACCTTC
CASSLSGRDPNFYGYTF
>TRBD2|TRBV27|TRBJ2-3|.
TGTGCCAGCAGTCGCACTAGCGGGAGGGCAGATACGCAGTATTTT
CASSRTSGRADTQYF
>TRBD1|TRBV7-9|TRBJ1-2|.
TGTGCCAGCAGCGGGGACAGGATCTATGGCTACACCTTC
CASSGDRIYGYTF
>.|TRBV7-9|TRBJ1-6|few
TGTGCCAGCAGCTTAGGTAGCCATAATTCACCCCTCCACTTT
CASSLGSHNSPLHF
>TRBD1|TRBV4-2|TRBJ1-4|.
TGTGCCAGCAGCCAAAGGACAGGCGGGAATGAAAAACTGTTTTTT
CASSQRTGGNEKLFF
>.|TRBV11-2|TRBJ2-7|few
TGTGCCAGCAGCTTAACAGATCTGTACGAGCAGTACTTC
CASSLTDLYEQYF
>.|TRBV5-1|TRBJ1-4|.
TGCGCCAGCAGCTTGGAGCGGGGGGAAGAAAAACTGTTTTTT
CASSLERGEEKLFF
>TRBD1|TRBV15|TRBJ2-1|.
TGTGCCACCAGCAGTCCGGGACAGGCGGATGAGCAGTTCTTC
CATSSPGQADEQFF
>.|TRBV6-1|TRBJ2-7|few
TGTGCCAGCAGTTCCGGGGGAAGCTCCTACGAGCAGTACTTC
CASSSGGSSYEQYF
>TRBD1|TRBV19|TRBJ1-2|.
TGTGCCAGTAGTACCATCCGGGACAGCTATGGCTACACCTTC
CASSTIRDSYGYTF
>.|TRBV30|TRBJ1-2|.
TGTGCCTGGAGTTCGTTGTGGGGGGGTTATGGCTACACCTTC
CAWSSLWGGYGYTF
>.|TRBV28|TRBJ2-7|.
TGTGCCAGCAGAATGCTTCCCGGATCAGGGTACGAGCAGTACTTC
CASRMLPGSGYEQYF
>.|TRBV7-9|TRBJ1-2|once
TGTGCCAGCAGCTTAGCCGCAGGGAACAATGGCTACACCTTC
CASSLAAGNNGYTF
>.|TRBV4-1|TRBJ2-2|few
TGCGCCAGCAGCCTCTTCGGGGGGGAGCTGTTTTTT
CASSLFGGELFF
>TRBD2|TRBV6-1|TRBJ2-6|few
TGTGCCAGCAGTGAATCGGGGGGTGGTCACGTCCTGACTTTC
CASSESGGGHVLTF
>.|TRBV5-1|TRBJ2-7|.
TGCGCCAGCAGCACAGGGACGGGAGGATACGAGCAGTACTTC
CASSTGTGGYEQYF
>TRBD1|TRBV2|TRBJ1-4|.
TGTGCCAGCAGTGGGGACAGGGAGATGGGGGGGGAAAAACTGTTTTTT
CASSGDREMGGEKLFF
>.|TRBV19|TRBJ1-5|.
TGTGCCAGTAGCTACAGGGTTCAGCCCCAGCATTTT
CASSYRVQPQHF
>TRBD1|TRBV4-2|TRBJ1-5|few
TGTGCCAGCAGCCAAAAAGGGACAGGCAATCAGCCCCAGCATTTT
CASSQKGTGNQPQHF
>.|TRBV5-1|TRBJ1-4|few
TGCGCCAGCAGCTTGTTAAGTCAGGGTGGTGAAAAACTGTTTTTT
CASSLLSQGGEKLFF
>TRBD1|TRBV19|TRBJ1-3|.
TGTGCCAGTAGTATCTCCTTTTTACCGGGACAGGTCTCTGGAAACACCATATATTTT
CASSISFLPGQVSGNTIYF